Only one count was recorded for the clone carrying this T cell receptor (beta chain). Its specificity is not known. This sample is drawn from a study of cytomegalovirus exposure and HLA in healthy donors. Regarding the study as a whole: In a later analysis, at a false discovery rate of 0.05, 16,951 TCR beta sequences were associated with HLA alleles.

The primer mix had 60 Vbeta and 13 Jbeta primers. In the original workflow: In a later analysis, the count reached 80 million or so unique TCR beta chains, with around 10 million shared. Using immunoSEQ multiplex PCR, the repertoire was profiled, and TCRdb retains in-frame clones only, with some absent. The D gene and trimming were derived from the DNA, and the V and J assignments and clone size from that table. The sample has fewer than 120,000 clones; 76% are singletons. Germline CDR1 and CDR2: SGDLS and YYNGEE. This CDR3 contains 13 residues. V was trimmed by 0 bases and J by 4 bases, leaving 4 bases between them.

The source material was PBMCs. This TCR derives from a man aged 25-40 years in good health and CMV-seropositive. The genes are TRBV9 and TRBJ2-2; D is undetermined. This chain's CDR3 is CASSVGSTGELFF. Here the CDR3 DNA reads TGTGCCAGCAGCGTAGGGAGCACCGGGGAGCTGTTTTTT.